This is a list of T cell receptor beta chains from one sample in a study. Each CDR3 protein is one row after TCRdb ran MiXCR on the RT-PCR reads. The repertoire holds around 700,000 distinct CDR3 sequences, approximately 15% seen once, with 3.6% in the top ten. Specimen: memory CD4+ T cells from blood. These receptors originate from a female donor in good health, serving as a healthy control. Each CDR3 is given with its conserved first and last residue. A D gene is named only where the DNA matches it firmly. Clone size, where shown, is once, few, many, or a class for clones that have expanded.

TRBJ1-1 | 14 | TRBD1 | TRBV12-3/TRBV12-4 | NA | TGTGCCAGCAGGGGACAGGGGATGGGAGGTGAAGCTTTCTTT | CASRGQGMGGEAFF
TRBJ2-2 | 16 | TRBD2 | TRBV12-3/TRBV12-4 | NA | TGTGCCAGCAGTTTTTGGAGCGGGGGGAACACCGGGGAGCTGTTTTTT | CASSFWSGGNTGELFF
TRBJ2-3 | 17 | NA | TRBV7-2 | NA | TGTGCCAGCAGCTTATTGTCTCCGGGAGCATTGTCAGATACGCAGTATTTT | CASSLLSPGALSDTQYF
TRBJ1-3 | 12 | NA | TRBV29-1 | NA | TGCAGCGGGAACGACAGAGGAAACACCATATATTTT | CSGNDRGNTIYF
TRBJ1-1 | 13 | NA | TRBV12-3/TRBV12-4 | many | TGTGCCAGCAGTTTAAGCAGAGTCACTGAAGCTTTCTTT | CASSLSRVTEAFF
TRBJ2-7 | 13 | NA | TRBV14 | NA | TGTGCCAGCAGCGATATACTTTCCTACGAGCAGTACTTC | CASSDILSYEQYF
TRBJ2-1 | 16 | TRBD2 | TRBV12-3/TRBV12-4 | many | TGTGCCAGCAGACACTCCCTTAGCGGGAGCTCGGGTGAGCAGTTCTTC | CASRHSLSGSSGEQFF
TRBJ2-5 | 17 | TRBD2 | TRBV4-3 | many | TGCGCCAGCAGCCACTTCGTAGCGGGGGGACCTCAAGAGACCCAGTACTTC | CASSHFVAGGPQETQYF
TRBJ2-7 | 14 | NA | TRBV20-1 | many | TGCAGTGCTAGAAACGCCCGTACAGGGACCGAGCAGTACTTC | CSARNARTGTEQYF
TRBJ2-7 | 14 | TRBD1 | TRBV20-1 | many | TGCAGCGTAGACTCCGGGACAGGGACGTACGAGCAGTACTTC | CSVDSGTGTYEQYF
TRBJ1-6 | 17 | TRBD1 | TRBV7-2 | NA | TGTGCCAGCAGCTATGCACAGGGGGCGGGCTATAATTCACCCCTCCACTTT | CASSYAQGAGYNSPLHF
TRBJ1-2 | 15 | NA | TRBV9 | NA | TGTGCCAGCAGCGTAGAGTTTCAGGGCATGAATGGCTACACCTTC | CASSVEFQGMNGYTF
TRBJ2-5 | 14 | NA | TRBV12-3/TRBV12-4 | many | TGTGCCAGCAGTTTTACAGGACACTTTGGGACCCAGTACTTC | CASSFTGHFGTQYF
TRBJ2-6 | 14 | NA | TRBV7-2 | many | TGTGCCAGCAGCTCAATTGGTGGGGCCAACGTCCTGACTTTC | CASSSIGGANVLTF
TRBJ1-4 | 16 | TRBD1 | TRBV5-1 | NA | TGCGCCAGCAGCGTTCCCACAGGGGCAACTAATGAAAAACTGTTTTTT | CASSVPTGATNEKLFF
TRBJ1-4 | 12 | NA | TRBV20-1 | few | TGCAGTGCTCCGCAACTCAATGAAAAACTGTTTTTT | CSAPQLNEKLFF
TRBJ2-1 | 16 | NA | TRBV24-1 | NA | TGTGCCACCAGTGACCACTCCCCCGGGCGGTACAATGAGCAGTTCTTC | CATSDHSPGRYNEQFF
TRBJ2-2 | 16 | NA | TRBV4-3 | few | TGCGCCAGCAGCCCACAGACCTGGGAGAACACCGGGGAGCTGTTTTTT | CASSPQTWENTGELFF
TRBJ2-5 | 16 | NA | TRBV6-6 | few | TGTGCCAGCAGTGCCCCTGGCTCGGGGGGCAGAGAGACCCAGTACTTC | CASSAPGSGGRETQYF
TRBJ2-7 | 14 | NA | TRBV7-3 | NA | TGTGCCAGCAGCCTACAGTGGGACTCCTACGAGCAGTACTTC | CASSLQWDSYEQYF
TRBJ1-1 | 11 | NA | TRBV30 | few | TGTGCCTGGAGTACAGGGCACGGGGCTTTCTTT | CAWSTGHGAFF
TRBJ1-2 | 16 | NA | TRBV5-1 | few | TGCGCCAGCAGCAGCGCGGCAATGGAGGGTTCGAGTGGCTACACCTTC | CASSSAAMEGSSGYTF
TRBJ2-3 | 12 | NA | TRBV28 | NA | TGTGCCACTTACAGGACAGAAGGTACGCAGTATTTT | CATYRTEGTQYF